The clone carrying this T cell receptor beta chain has only a few counts. Antigen specificity is unknown. The data were taken from a study of identical twins. Study-level results: Insertion counts were lower in abundant cord blood beta clonotypes, a trend that memory repertoires did not show.

Template switching added a universal primer site; cDNA carried unique molecular identifiers. TCRdb processed the 5' RACE reads anew with MiXCR; each CDR3 protein has one entry. The repertoire holds approximately 680,000 distinct CDR3 sequences, with roughly 6.6% as singletons. These records were also assigned to another study, of yellow fever vaccine responses in identical twins.

The receptor was isolated from a woman aged 18-29 years in good health. Source material: PBMCs.

The DNA of the CDR3 is TGTGCCAGCAGTGGGACAGTCATCCGGAACACCGGGGAGCTGTTTTTT. Translating gives CASSGTVIRNTGELFF. The J gene is TRBJ2-2, the V gene TRBV12-3 or TRBV12-4, with TRBD1 identical over 7 bases. CDR3 length: 16 amino acids. Germline trimming cut 5 bases from V and 1 base from J; bases unmatched to any gene: 7.